Below, 18 T cell receptor beta chains from the same sample are listed, as sequenced in a study of tissue T cells after allogeneic stem cell transplantation. The data were produced by immunoSEQ multiplex PCR, yet TCRdb's version contains in-frame clones alone and is incomplete. The table has thousands of clones, 65% to 70% seen once. Sequencing input: blood. Receptors were obtained from a female BALB/c mouse in good health. The mouse line has the MHC haplotype H2-d.

Worth noting for this clone: Mouse gene names and germline throughout. The read comes to an end 1 residue before the CDR3 does, leaving the germline J gene to fill in the end. The chain has TRBV14 and TRBJ2-4; TRBD2 agrees at 11 bases. Germline V gene data show CDR1 as SGHDT and CDR2 as FRDEAV. V gave up 1 base and J gave up 4 bases; unmatched junction bases: 5. The CDR3 covers 16 residues. CDR3 protein: CASSFTGGARENTLYF. The DNA read from the CDR3 is TGTGCCAGCAGTTTCACTGGGGGGGCGCGGGAAAACACCTTGTAC.

About this clone: Gene names follow the mouse nomenclature. The read falls 1 residue short of the CDR3 end, and the missing part is taken from the germline J gene. This chain uses TRBV2 with TRBJ1-1; possible D gene TRBD1, 6 bases. Trimming took off 1 base at V and 1 base at J, with 10 bases between the two ends. CDR1 and CDR2 from the germline V gene are LGHNA and YSYQKL. The CDR3 consists of 15 residues. CDR3 sequence reads: CASSQAGTKNTEVFF. CDR3 bases read: TGTGCCAGCAGCCAAGCCGGGACAAAAAACACAGAAGTCTTC.

As regards this clone: The genes are named according to mouse. The missing CDR3 end, 1 residue past where the read stops, is filled in from the germline J gene. V is TRBV13-1 and J is TRBJ1-1; D perhaps matches TRBD1 (5 bases). Deletions cut 2 bases from V and 0 bases from J, with 8 bases between. This CDR3 contains 14 residues. Germline V gene data show CDR1 as NSHNY and CDR2 as SYGAGN. Here the CDR3 reads CASSERGANTEVFF. The CDR3 bases that were read are TGTGCCAGCAGTGAGAGAGGGGCAAACACAGAAGTCTTC.

For this clone: Mouse names are used for the genes. The sequence runs out 1 residue before the end of the CDR3; the remainder is reconstructed from the germline J gene. The chain links TRBV13-1 to TRBJ1-4; D is unresolved. Germline V CDR1 and CDR2: NSHNY, SYGAGN. The CDR3 is 14 amino acids. V was clipped by 3 bases and J by 0 bases, with 6 bases between them. The DNA read from the CDR3 is TGTGCCAGCAGTGGGACTTTTTCCAACGAAAGATTATTT. Translation gives CASSGTFSNERLF. The whole CDR3 sequence is CASSGTFSNERLFF. Full variable domain (missing parts from reference TRBV13-1 and TRBJ1-4): EAAVTQSPRNKVTVTGGNVTLSCRQTNSHNYMYWYRQDTGHGLRLIHYSYGAGNLRIGDVPDGYKATRTTQEDFFLLLELASPSQTSLYFCASSGTFSNERLFFGHGTKLSVL.

The sample holds a few counts of this clone. Germline and genes: mouse. The CDR3 end is not reached by the read, which stops 1 residue before it; the germline J gene fills it in. The chain carries TRBV13-1 and TRBJ2-7; the D gene is possibly TRBD2 (6 bases). Germline lookup yields CDR1 NSHNY and CDR2 SYGAGN. Deletions cut 2 bases from V and 0 bases from J, with 12 bases between. The CDR3 contains 15 residues. The part of the CDR3 DNA that was read is TGTGCCAGCAGTGACCGGTGGGGGAGCTCCTATGAACAGTAC. It is translated as CASSDRWGSSYEQY. The entire CDR3 is CASSDRWGSSYEQYF.

This clone was detected only a few times. Germline and genes: mouse. The sequenced fragment ends 1 residue before the CDR3 boundary, so the rest is inferred from the germline J gene. V and J are TRBV29 and TRBJ1-4, with D possibly TRBD1 on 6 matching bases. The germline CDR1 and CDR2 sequences are MSHET and SYDVDS. CDR3 length: 14 amino acids. With 6 bases removed from V and 0 bases from J, the gap between germline ends came to 8 bases. CDR3 amino acids: CASSRQVSNERLFF. The part of the CDR3 DNA that was read is TGTGCTAGCAGCCGACAGGTTTCCAACGAAAGATTATTT.

Turning to this clone: Gene names follow the mouse nomenclature. The DNA read from the CDR3 is TGTGCCAGCAGTGATCCGGAAAACCAGGCTCCGCTT. Translating it yields CASSDPENQAPL. The entire CDR3 is CASSDPENQAPLF. This chain joins TRBV13-3 and TRBJ1-5; D gene unclear. The missing CDR3 end, 1 residue past where the read stops, is filled in from the germline J gene. The CDR3 is made up of 13 amino acids. V gave up 1 base and J gave up 4 bases, with 6 bases separating them. Per the germline V gene, CDR1 is NNHDY and CDR2 is SYVADS.

For this clone: Genes here carry mouse names. CDR3 DNA (partial): TGTGGTGCTAGCAGGGGTCCCCAAGACACCCAGTAC. Amino acid sequence: CGASRGPQDTQY. The complete CDR3 sequence is CGASRGPQDTQYF. The rearrangement links TRBV20 to TRBJ2-5; D might be TRBD1 (6 bases). Read sequence stops 1 residue before the CDR3 end, and the germline J gene provides the missing end. V shed 3 bases and J shed 2 bases, with 9 bases lying between them. The CDR3 length is 13 residues. The germline V gene has CDR1 GFQATS and CDR2 STVNSAI.

This clone was recorded a few times. The gene names given are mouse names. Sequencing ends 1 residue short of the CDR3 end; the germline J gene provides the rest. The chain joins TRBV5 to TRBJ2-1; D is ambiguous. Trimming shortened V by 0 bases and J by 3 bases, and 6 bases separated the two germline ends. CDR3 length equals 14 residues. Germline CDR1 and CDR2: LGHNA and YNLKQL (reference sequence). This CDR3 reads CASSQEGSYAEQFF. The part of the CDR3 DNA that was read is TGTGCCAGCAGCCAAGAGGGGAGCTATGCTGAGCAGTTC.

Notes on this clone: Here the gene names and germline are mouse. The read ends 1 residue before the CDR3 terminus; that terminus is restored from the germline J gene. The J gene is TRBJ2-7, the V gene TRBV31, with 14 positions matching TRBD2. CDR3 length: 14 residues. Germline-derived CDR1 and CDR2 are GKSSPN and SITVG. The V segment lost 1 base and the J segment 6 bases; nucleotides outside the gene matches: 2. The CDR3 bases that were read are TGTGCCTGGAGTCCCGGGACTGGGGGGGCTGAACAGTAC. As protein: CAWSPGTGGAEQY. The whole CDR3 reads CAWSPGTGGAEQYF.

Notes on this clone: Gene labels here are mouse ones. Coverage ceases 1 residue before the CDR3 finishes, and the germline J gene fills in the end. The rearrangement links TRBV2 to TRBJ1-4, with 7 bases aligning to TRBD1. Germline CDR1 is LGHNA and CDR2 is YSYQKL. V lost 0 bases, J lost 4 bases, and 2 bases stayed unmatched. The CDR3 length is 15 residues. The CDR3 reads CASSQERTGNERLFF. The covered CDR3 bases are TGTGCCAGCAGCCAAGAGAGGACAGGCAACGAAAGATTATTT.

Comments on this clone: The gene names given are mouse names. The read ends 1 residue shy of where the CDR3 ends; the end is completed using the germline J gene. The chain uses TRBV20 and TRBJ2-1, with TRBD2 matching over 9 bases. Germline CDR1 reads GFQATS; CDR2 reads STVNSAI. The ends lost 2 bases at V and 7 bases at J; junction bases unmatched: 3. This CDR3 has 13 residues. This CDR3 is CGARTGGRAEQFF. The sequenced CDR3 bases are TGTGGTGCTAGGACTGGGGGGAGAGCTGAGCAGTTC.

This clone has just a few counts. Gene and germline names: mouse. CDR3: CASSTYINSGNTLYF. The CDR3 DNA, read in part, is TGTGCTAGCAGCACCTACATTAATTCTGGAAATACGCTCTAT. The genes are TRBV29 and TRBJ1-3; D unresolved. The observed sequence ends 1 residue before the CDR3 terminus, with the missing tail filled in from the germline J gene. Per germline, CDR1 MSHET and CDR2 SYDVDS. The CDR3 is 15 amino acids. V lost 6 bases to trimming and J lost 0 bases, with 12 bases between them.

About this clone itself: Gene names denote mouse genes. The read terminates 1 residue before the CDR3 end, so the remaining end is supplied by the germline J gene. This chain uses TRBV31 with TRBJ2-1; a possible D gene is TRBD2 (7 bases). CDR3 length equals 14 residues. V was clipped by 2 bases and J by 3 bases, with 11 bases between them. Germline loops: CDR1 GKSSPN, CDR2 SITVG. The sequenced part of the CDR3 DNA is TGTGCCTGGAGTAGGGGGGGAGGCTATGCTGAGCAGTTC. Translation gives CAWSRGGGYAEQF. The entire CDR3 is CAWSRGGGYAEQFF. Using reference TRBV31 and TRBJ2-1 for the parts outside the CDR3, the full variable domain is AQTIHQWPVAEIKAVGSPLSLGCTIKGKSSPNLYWYWQATGGTLQQLFYSITVGQVESVVQLNLSASRPKDDQFILSTEKLLLSHSGFYLCAWSRGGGYAEQFFGPGTRLTVL.

A note on this clone: Mouse names are used for the genes. The sequenced fragment ends 1 residue before the CDR3 boundary, so the rest is inferred from the germline J gene. The chain employs TRBV13-2 and TRBJ2-3, with 8 bases identical to TRBD1. Germline CDR1 is NNHNN and CDR2 is SYGAGS (reference sequence). With V trimmed by 3 bases and J by 3 bases, 0 bases remained unmatched. This CDR3 contains 13 residues. The chain's CDR3 is CASGGQGAETLYF. The DNA read from the CDR3 is TGTGCCAGCGGTGGACAGGGGGCAGAAACGCTGTAT.

In regard to this clone: Mouse germline and gene names are used. The sequence runs out 1 residue before the end of the CDR3; the remainder is reconstructed from the germline J gene. V is TRBV4 and J is TRBJ1-3; D perhaps matches TRBD1 (6 bases). Between the trimmed V and J ends, which lost 4 bases and 1 base, there was a span of 8 bases. CDR3 length: 14 amino acids. Germline V gives CDR1 LGHDT, CDR2 YNNKQL (reference sequence). The sequenced CDR3 bases are TGTGCCAGCAGCTTGGGACAATCTGGAAATACGCTCTAT. This translates into CASSLGQSGNTLY. The full CDR3 sequence reads CASSLGQSGNTLYF.

This clone was observed once. The gene symbols are mouse symbols. Read sequence stops 1 residue before the CDR3 end, and the germline J gene provides the missing end. The rearrangement uses TRBV5 and TRBJ1-6; D is perhaps TRBD1 (5 bases). TRBJ1-6 is annotated as an ORF whose role is uncertain. The germline CDR1 and CDR2 sequences are LGHNA and YNLKQL (reference sequence). This CDR3 has 14 residues. V lost 1 base to trimming and J lost 7 bases, with 8 bases between them. Here the CDR3 reads CASSQGGRNSPLYF. The CDR3 bases that were read are TGTGCCAGCAGCCAAGGGGGGAGGAATTCGCCCCTCTAC.

This clone was detected a few times. The genes are named according to mouse. The CDR3 end falls 1 residue outside the read, so it is completed with the germline J gene. The V and J genes are TRBV31 and TRBJ2-7; the D gene is possibly TRBD1 (6 bases). The CDR3 sequence is 11 residues long. Germline V gives CDR1 GKSSPN, CDR2 SITVG. Trimming pared 3 bases from V and 5 bases from J, leaving 8 bases between. Partial CDR3 DNA: TGTGCCTGGAGAGGGACAAATGAACAGTAC. Its translation is CAWRGTNEQY. The full CDR3 is CAWRGTNEQYF.